The 17 T cell receptor beta chains listed next were all sequenced from one sample in a study of monozygotic twins with inflammatory bowel disease. For each CDR3 protein, TCRdb gives one entry from its re-call of the 5' RACE reads, without DNA. The sample's table shows 150,000 to 200,000 distinct CDR3 sequences. Sequencing used blood. Receptor source: a human donor with ulcerative colitis or Crohn's disease, or a healthy co-twin of an affected twin (not recorded which).

CDR3 residues: CASSDWDFNYGYTF. This chain links TRBV25-1 with TRBJ1-2. The length of the CDR3 is 14 residues. Per germline, CDR1 MGHDK and CDR2 SYGVNS.

This chain uses TRBV29-1 with TRBJ2-1; there is no DNA to check the TCRdb D call of TRBD2. The length of the CDR3 is 14 residues. Germline assignment: CDR1 SQVTM and CDR2 ANQGSEA. CDR3: CSVVRLAGTNEQFF.

CDR3 region: CASSQEELAGVNEQFF. The chain employs TRBV4-3 and TRBJ2-1; without DNA, the TCRdb call of TRBD2 cannot be checked. From germline, CDR1 is LGHNA and CDR2 YSLEER. CDR3 length equals 16 residues.

The chain recombines TRBV20-1 with TRBJ2-5; there is no DNA to check the TCRdb D call of TRBD2. This CDR3 spans 12 amino acids. The germline V gene has CDR1 DFQATT and CDR2 SNEGSKA (reference sequence). CDR3 sequence: CSALREVETQYF.

The chain has TRBV2 and TRBJ2-1; checking the TCRdb D call of TRBD1 is not possible without DNA. The CDR3 has 15 amino acids. The germline V gene has CDR1 SNHLY and CDR2 FYNNEI. The CDR3 protein is CASSDGTGVGNEQFF. The whole variable domain, filled in from reference TRBV2 and TRBJ2-1, reads EPEVTQTPSHQVTQMGQEVILRCVPISNHLYFYWYRQILGQKVEFLVSFYNNEISEKSEIFDDQFSVERPDGSNFTLKIRSTKLEDSAMYFCASSDGTGVGNEQFFGPGTRLTVL.

This chain links TRBV2 with TRBJ1-2; TCRdb's D call of TRBD1 is untestable without DNA. The CDR3 sequence is 14 residues long. Germline V gives CDR1 SNHLY, CDR2 FYNNEI. Here the CDR3 reads CASTPDIANYGYTF.

This chain links TRBV28 with TRBJ2-2; TCRdb gives TRBD1 as the D gene, but with no DNA this cannot be confirmed. Germline V lookup: CDR1 MDHEN, CDR2 SYDVKM. CDR3 length equals 14 residues. Here the CDR3 reads CASSWSGGTGELFF.

The chain has TRBV20-1 and TRBJ2-1; TCRdb outputs TRBD2, but without DNA this stays unchecked. CDR1 is DFQATT and CDR2 is SNEGSKA in the germline V gene (reference sequence). The CDR3 extends over 15 amino acids. CDR3 loop: CSAREISGGYNEQFF.

This chain joins TRBV12-3 or TRBV12-4 and TRBJ2-2; no DNA is available, so the TRBD2 call from TCRdb remains unchecked. The CDR3 is made up of 17 amino acids. The CDR3 loop reads CASSPGLAGAGTGELFF.

The J gene is TRBJ2-5, the V gene TRBV6-2 or TRBV6-3; there is no DNA to check the TCRdb D call of TRBD1. The CDR3 spans 12 residues. Germline loops: CDR1 MNHEY, CDR2 SVGEGT. Here the CDR3 reads CASSGAQETQYF.

This chain connects TRBV28 to TRBJ1-3; TCRdb names TRBD1, which stays unverified in the absence of DNA. Per the germline V gene, CDR1 is MDHEN and CDR2 is SYDVKM. The CDR3 has 19 amino acids. CDR3 amino acids: CASRGTINIGQLRRNTIYF.

J is TRBJ2-2 and V is TRBV3-1; as DNA is missing, the TRBD1 call by TCRdb cannot be tested. Germline loops: CDR1 LGHDT, CDR2 YNNKEL (reference sequence). The CDR3 extends over 14 amino acids. CDR3 protein: CASSQNLRDRELFF. Together with reference TRBV3-1 and TRBJ2-2, the CDR3 gives the full variable domain: DTAVSQTPKYLVTQMGNDKSIKCEQNLGHDTMYWYKQDSKKFLKIMFSYNNKELIINETVPNRFSPKSPDKAHLNLHINSLELGDSAVYFCASSQNLRDRELFFGEGSRLTVL.

The chain links TRBV5-1 to TRBJ2-5; checking the TCRdb D call of TRBD2 is not possible without DNA. This CDR3 spans 15 amino acids. CDR1 and CDR2 from the germline V gene are SGHRS and YFSETQ. CDR3: CASSYMGLAEETQYF. Full variable domain (outside the CDR3, taken from reference TRBV5-1 and TRBJ2-5): KAGVTQTPRYLIKTRGQQVTLSCSPISGHRSVSWYQQTPGQGLQFLFEYFSETQRNKGNFPGRFSGRQFSNSRSEMNVSTLELGDSALYLCASSYMGLAEETQYFGPGTRLLVL.

The CDR3 region is CASSIGDVTGELFF. The chain employs TRBV19 and TRBJ2-2; TCRdb indicates TRBD1, and absent DNA this call remains unverified. Germline V gene sequence: CDR1 LNHDA, CDR2 SQIVND (reference sequence). The CDR3 runs to 14 residues.

The rearrangement links TRBV12-3 or TRBV12-4 to TRBJ2-3; TCRdb proposes TRBD1, but this gene call is untestable without DNA. The CDR3 runs 16 residues. CDR3 region: CASTPWGHTLGDTQYF.

This sequence joins TRBV2 and TRBJ1-1. The length of the CDR3 is 15 residues. The V gene's germline CDR1 is SNHLY and CDR2 FYNNEI. CDR3 region: CASSEIVILNTEAFF.

The V call is TRBV4-2, the J call TRBJ2-7. Germline V gives CDR1 LGHNA, CDR2 YNFKEQ. The CDR3 loop spans 12 amino acids. This CDR3 is CASSQVTGEQYF.